The following is a T cell receptor beta chain sequence with its context. These data originate in a study of blood T cell repertoires in COVID-19. Overall study: The origin of the acute and convalescent COVID-19 samples was the United States, Italy and Spain. Sources were T cells, B-cell-depleted T cells, or PBMCs; the material itself was cDNA or gDNA.

The CDR3 contains 13 residues. Trimming shortened V by 5 bases and J by 2 bases, and 7 bases separated the two germline ends. Germline CDR1 reads KGHDR; CDR2 reads SFDVKD. Clones were read by immunoSEQ multiplex PCR, and TCRdb kept only the in-frame ones, dropping some. The data hold some 230,000 clones, with about 85% observed a single time. The source of this sequence is a man in his forties with acute or convalescent COVID-19. Sample: peripheral blood. V usage is TRBV24-1 and J usage is TRBJ2-3; tentatively, D is TRBD2 (5 bases). The CDR3 protein is CATSVRDTDTQYF. The CDR3 DNA is TGTGCCACCAGTGTACGGGACACAGATACGCAGTATTTT.